The source of this T cell receptor (beta chain) is a study of blood T cell repertoires in COVID-19 (TCRdb year 2020). About the study as a whole: Collaborator samples came from the United States, Italy and Spain and covered acute and convalescent phases of COVID-19. The material from the prospective study consisted of cDNA or gDNA derived from T cells, B-cell-depleted T cells, or PBMCs. The dataset comprised deeply sampled blood TCRbeta repertoires from subjects exposed to, actively infected with, or recovered from COVID-19. A freely available public database, intended as a resource for researchers studying the immune response to SARS-CoV-2, is where the repertoires were released. The samples were drawn from the first 160 participants of the ongoing ImmuneRACE study and from 950 to 1,500 subjects provided by 6 global collaborators. The sample metadata nearly always contained a de-identified subject ID, COVID-19 status, age in years and sex. HLA class I and class II types, where available, came from metadata supplied by the sample provider rather than from assay-based typing. The paper's findings and limits, for the study overall: Clinical and demographic metadata were provided uncurated, with the amount varying by source and participant.

About this clone itself: Its antigen remains unidentified. No much larger clonotype is one base removed from it; base qualities were not supplied.

In Seattle, one collaborating source enrolled patients while the infection was active and tracked those patients longitudinally over the course of disease. The collaborating institutions used their own protocols to collect whole blood in K2EDTA tubes. For TCRbeta analysis, collaborator samples were shipped as frozen whole blood, as isolated PBMCs, or as DNA extracted from either sample type. The immunoSEQ Assay, a bias-controlled multiplex PCR, was used to amplify TCRbeta CDR3 regions from genomic DNA. The study's processing was this. The number of nucleated cells in each sample was estimated by amplification of reference gene primers within the assay. Sequence reads were collapsed and filtered to measure the absolute abundance of every unique TCRbeta CDR3 rearrangement. Productive Simpson clonality was computed per sample as the square root of Simpson's diversity index over productive rearrangements. Here the immuneACCESS table is served through TCRdb, limited to in-frame sequences with V and J called. Missing clones are a known gap in these copies; in checked studies unresolved V genes cover under half, and the rest lacks a known reason. V, J and clone size were drawn from that table, and D and trimming were deduced from the DNA. For this sample there are about 350,000 clones; around 90% appear just once. The biggest ten clones account for 3% to 4.5% of the sample.

The clonotype was recovered from an older woman with COVID-19, enrolled during active disease. Specimen: peripheral blood.

This receptor has the CDR3 CASSHLDSMNTEAFF. In nucleotide form, the sequence is TGCGCCAGCAGCCACCTGGACAGCATGAACACTGAAGCTTTCTTT. Here the chain combines TRBV5-1 and TRBJ1-1; TRBD1 is a possible D gene, resting on 6 matching bases. Deletion took 4 bases off V and 0 bases off J, with a span of 13 bases between the germline ends. CDR3 length: 15 amino acids, cysteine to phenylalanine. The kept DNA is CDR3 alone, 45 bases in frame from the first base. Reading the germline V gene gives CDR1 SGHRS and CDR2 YFSETQ.